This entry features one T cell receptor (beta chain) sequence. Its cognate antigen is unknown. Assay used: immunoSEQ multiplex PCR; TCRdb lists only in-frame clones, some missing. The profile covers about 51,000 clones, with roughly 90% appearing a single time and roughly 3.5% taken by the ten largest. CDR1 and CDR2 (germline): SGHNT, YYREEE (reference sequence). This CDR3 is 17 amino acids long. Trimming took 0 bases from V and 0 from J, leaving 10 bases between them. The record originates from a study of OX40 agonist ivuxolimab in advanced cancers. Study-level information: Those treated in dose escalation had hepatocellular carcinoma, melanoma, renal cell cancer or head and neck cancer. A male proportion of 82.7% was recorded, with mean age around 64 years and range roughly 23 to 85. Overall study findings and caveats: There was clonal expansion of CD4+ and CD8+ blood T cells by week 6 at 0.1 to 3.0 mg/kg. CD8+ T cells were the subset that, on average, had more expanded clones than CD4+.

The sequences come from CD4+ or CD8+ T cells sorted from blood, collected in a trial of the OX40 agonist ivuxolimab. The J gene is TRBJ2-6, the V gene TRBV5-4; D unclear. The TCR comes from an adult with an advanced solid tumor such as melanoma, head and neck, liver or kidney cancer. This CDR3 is CASSLGSPFSGANVLTF. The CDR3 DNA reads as TGTGCCAGCAGCTTGGGTAGCCCGTTCTCTGGGGCCAACGTCCTGACTTTC.